The clone carrying this TCR beta chain was recorded once. This record comes from a study of blood T cell repertoires in COVID-19. Study information: Samples representing acute and convalescent COVID-19 were sourced from the United States, Italy and Spain. The cDNA or gDNA used as material had been derived from T cells, B-cell-depleted T cells, or PBMCs.

Germline assignment: CDR1 MDHEN and CDR2 SYDVKM. Trimming took 6 bases from V and 7 from J; bases not matched to a gene: 9. The CDR3 covers 14 residues. In the authors' workflow: Nucleated cell number was recorded as an estimate derived from reference gene primer amplification. Using immunoSEQ multiplex PCR, the repertoire was profiled, and TCRdb retains in-frame clones only, with some absent. V and J calls and clone size come straight from that table; D and trimming were deduced from the DNA. This table holds over 200,000 clones, around 84% found once. This TCR came from a woman older than 75 with active or convalescent COVID-19. This rearrangement joins TRBV28 to TRBJ2-1; 7 positions match TRBD2. Input material: peripheral blood. The CDR3 spells CASSLRGGGNEQFF. In DNA, the CDR3 is TGTGCCAGCAGCCTCCGCGGGGGAGGGAATGAGCAGTTCTTC.